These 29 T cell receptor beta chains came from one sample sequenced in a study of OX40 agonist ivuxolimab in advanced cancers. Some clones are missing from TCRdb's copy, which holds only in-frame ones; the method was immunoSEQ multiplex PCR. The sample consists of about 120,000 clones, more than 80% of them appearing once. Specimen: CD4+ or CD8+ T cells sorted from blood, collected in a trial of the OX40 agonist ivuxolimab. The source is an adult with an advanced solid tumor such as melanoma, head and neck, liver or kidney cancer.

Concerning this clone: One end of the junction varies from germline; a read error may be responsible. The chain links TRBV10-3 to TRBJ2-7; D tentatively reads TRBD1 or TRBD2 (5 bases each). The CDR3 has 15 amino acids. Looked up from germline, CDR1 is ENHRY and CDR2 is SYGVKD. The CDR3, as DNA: TGTGCCAGCAGTATCCAAAAGTTTGGGGGTTACGAGCAGTACTTC. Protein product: CASSIQKFGGYEQYF.

CDR3 in amino acids: CASSPWGSAEAFF. The CDR3 coding sequence is TGTGCCAGCTCACCCTGGGGGTCCGCTGAAGCTTTCTTT. V usage is TRBV18 and J usage is TRBJ1-1, with TRBD1 as a possible D gene (5 bases). V was shortened by 3 bases and J by 6 bases, with 11 bases between the two germline ends. The CDR3 length is 13 residues. Germline V lookup: CDR1 KGHSH, CDR2 LQKENI.

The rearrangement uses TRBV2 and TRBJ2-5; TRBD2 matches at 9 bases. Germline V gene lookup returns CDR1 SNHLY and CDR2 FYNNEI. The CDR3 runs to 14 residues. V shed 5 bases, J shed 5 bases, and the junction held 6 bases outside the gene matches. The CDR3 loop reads CASSSGGSQETQYF. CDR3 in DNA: TGTGCCAGCAGTAGCGGGGGGTCCCAGGAGACCCAGTACTTC.

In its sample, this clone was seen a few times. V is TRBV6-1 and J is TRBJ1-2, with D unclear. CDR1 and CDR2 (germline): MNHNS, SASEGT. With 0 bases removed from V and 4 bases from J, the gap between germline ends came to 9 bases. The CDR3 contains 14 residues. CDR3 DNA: TGTGCCAGCAGTGAAGCGCCCAGAGTCTATGGCTACACCTTC. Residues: CASSEAPRVYGYTF.

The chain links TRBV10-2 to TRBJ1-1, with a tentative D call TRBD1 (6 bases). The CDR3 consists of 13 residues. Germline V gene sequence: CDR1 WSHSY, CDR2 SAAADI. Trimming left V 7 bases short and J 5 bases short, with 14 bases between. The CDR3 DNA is TGCGCCAGCACCGGAGGGGGAGGGACTGAAGCTTTCTTT. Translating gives CASTGGGGTEAFF.

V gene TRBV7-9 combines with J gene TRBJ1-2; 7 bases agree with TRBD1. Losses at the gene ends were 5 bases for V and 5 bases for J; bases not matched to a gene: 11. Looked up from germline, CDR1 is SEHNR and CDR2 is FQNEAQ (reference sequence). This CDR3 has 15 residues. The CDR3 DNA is TGTGCCAGCAGCCCCTCTTCCCAGGGGGGATATGGCTACACCTTC. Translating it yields CASSPSSQGGYGYTF.

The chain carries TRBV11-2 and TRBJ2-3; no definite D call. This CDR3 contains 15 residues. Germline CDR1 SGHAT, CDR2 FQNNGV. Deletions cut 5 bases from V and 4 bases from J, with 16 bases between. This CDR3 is CASSPFIRVSDTQYF. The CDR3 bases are TGTGCCAGCAGCCCCTTTATCCGGGTTTCAGATACGCAGTATTTT.

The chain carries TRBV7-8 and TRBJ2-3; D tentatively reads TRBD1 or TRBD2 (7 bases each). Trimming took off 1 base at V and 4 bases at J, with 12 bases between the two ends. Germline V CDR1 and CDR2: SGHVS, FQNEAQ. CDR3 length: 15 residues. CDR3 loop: CASSLGEGAADTQYF. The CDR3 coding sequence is TGTGCCAGCAGCTTAGGGGAGGGGGCCGCAGATACGCAGTATTTT.

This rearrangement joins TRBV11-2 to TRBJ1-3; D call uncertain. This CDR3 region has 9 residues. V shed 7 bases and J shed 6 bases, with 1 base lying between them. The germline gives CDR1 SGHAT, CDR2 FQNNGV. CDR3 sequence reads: CASINTIYF. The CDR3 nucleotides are TGTGCCAGCATAAACACCATATATTTT.

The CDR3 sequence: CASSIAEYGYTF. The CDR3 nucleotides are TGTGCCAGTAGTATCGCAGAATATGGCTACACCTTC. The rearrangement links TRBV19 to TRBJ1-2; the D is unclear. The CDR3 is 12 residues long. Germline values: CDR1 LNHDA, CDR2 SQIVND (reference sequence). V lost 3 bases, J lost 5 bases, and 7 bases lay in between.

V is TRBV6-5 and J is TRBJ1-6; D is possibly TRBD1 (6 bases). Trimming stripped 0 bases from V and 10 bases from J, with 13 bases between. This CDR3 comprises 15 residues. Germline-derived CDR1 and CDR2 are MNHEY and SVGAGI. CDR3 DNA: TGTGCCAGCAGTTACTCGAACAGGGTAAAATCACCCCTCCACTTT. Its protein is CASSYSNRVKSPLHF.

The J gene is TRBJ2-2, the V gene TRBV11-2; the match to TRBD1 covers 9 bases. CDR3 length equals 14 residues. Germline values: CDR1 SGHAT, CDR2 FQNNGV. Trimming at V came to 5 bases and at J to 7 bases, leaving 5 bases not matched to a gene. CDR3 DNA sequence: TGTGCCAGCAGCCCCGGACAGGGGCACGGGGAGCTGTTTTTT. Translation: CASSPGQGHGELFF.

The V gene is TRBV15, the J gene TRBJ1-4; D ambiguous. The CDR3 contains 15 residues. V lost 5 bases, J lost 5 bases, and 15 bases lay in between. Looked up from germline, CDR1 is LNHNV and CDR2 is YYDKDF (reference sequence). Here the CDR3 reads CATSFSGLQNEKLFF. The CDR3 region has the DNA TGTGCCACCAGCTTTTCCGGGCTTCAAAATGAAAAACTGTTTTTT.

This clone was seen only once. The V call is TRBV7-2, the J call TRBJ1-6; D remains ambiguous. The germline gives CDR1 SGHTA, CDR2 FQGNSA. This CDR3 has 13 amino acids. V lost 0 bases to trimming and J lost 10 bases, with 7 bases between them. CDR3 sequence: CASSLAMTSPLHF. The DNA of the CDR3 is TGTGCCAGCAGCTTAGCCATGACCTCACCCCTCCACTTT.

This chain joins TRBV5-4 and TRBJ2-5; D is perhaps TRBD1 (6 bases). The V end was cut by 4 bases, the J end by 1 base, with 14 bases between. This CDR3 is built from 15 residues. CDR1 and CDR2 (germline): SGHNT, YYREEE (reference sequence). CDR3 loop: CASSPQQGPQETQYF. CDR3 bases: TGTGCCAGCAGCCCCCAACAGGGACCCCAAGAGACCCAGTACTTC.

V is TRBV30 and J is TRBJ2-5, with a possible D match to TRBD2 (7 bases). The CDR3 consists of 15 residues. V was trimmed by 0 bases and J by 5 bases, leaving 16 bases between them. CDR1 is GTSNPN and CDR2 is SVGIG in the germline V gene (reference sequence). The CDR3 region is CAWSVGGGLWETQYF. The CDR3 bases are TGTGCCTGGAGTGTAGGCGGGGGCCTTTGGGAGACCCAGTACTTC.

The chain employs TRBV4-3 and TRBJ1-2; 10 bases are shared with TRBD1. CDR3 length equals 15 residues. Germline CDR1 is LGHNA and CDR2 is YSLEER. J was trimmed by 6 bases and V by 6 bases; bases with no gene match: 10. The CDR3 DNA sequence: TGCGCCAGCAGTATGGGACAGGGGAGGGAGGATGGCTACACCTTC. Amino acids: CASSMGQGREDGYTF.

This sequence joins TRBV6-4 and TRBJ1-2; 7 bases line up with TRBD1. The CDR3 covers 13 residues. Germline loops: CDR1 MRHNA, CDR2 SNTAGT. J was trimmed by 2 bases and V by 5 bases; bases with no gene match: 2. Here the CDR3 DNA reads TGTGCCAGCAGTACAGGGGACAACTATGGCTACACCTTC. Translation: CASSTGDNYGYTF.

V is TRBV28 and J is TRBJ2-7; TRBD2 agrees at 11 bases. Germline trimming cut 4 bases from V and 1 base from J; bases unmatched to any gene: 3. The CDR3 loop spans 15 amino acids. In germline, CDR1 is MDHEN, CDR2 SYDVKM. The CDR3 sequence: CASSSPSGGSYEQYF. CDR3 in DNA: TGTGCCAGCAGTTCTCCTAGCGGGGGGTCCTACGAGCAGTACTTC.

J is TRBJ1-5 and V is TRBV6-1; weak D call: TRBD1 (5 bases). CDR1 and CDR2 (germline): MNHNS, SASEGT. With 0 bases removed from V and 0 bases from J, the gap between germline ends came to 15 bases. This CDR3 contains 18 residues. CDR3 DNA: TGTGCCAGCAGTGAAGCTAGGGACGGTCGCTATAGCAATCAGCCCCAGCATTTT. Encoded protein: CASSEARDGRYSNQPQHF.

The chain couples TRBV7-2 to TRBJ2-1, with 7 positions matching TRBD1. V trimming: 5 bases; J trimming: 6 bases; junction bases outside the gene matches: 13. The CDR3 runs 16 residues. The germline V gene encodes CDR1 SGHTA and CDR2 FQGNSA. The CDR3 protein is CASSATGTRVSNEQFF. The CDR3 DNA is TGTGCCAGCAGCGCGACAGGGACGAGGGTTAGCAATGAGCAGTTCTTC.

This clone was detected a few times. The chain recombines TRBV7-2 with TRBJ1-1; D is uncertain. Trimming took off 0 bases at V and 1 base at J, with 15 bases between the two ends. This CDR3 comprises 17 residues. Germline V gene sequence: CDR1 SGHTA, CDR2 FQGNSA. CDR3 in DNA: TGTGCCAGCAGCTTAGCGGGCCCGTCCGGAAAGAACACTGAAGCTTTCTTT. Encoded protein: CASSLAGPSGKNTEAFF.

CDR3 bases: TGTGCCAGCAGTTCCGGACAGGGACATCAGCCCCAGCATTTT. Its protein product is CASSSGQGHQPQHF. The rearrangement links TRBV28 to TRBJ1-5; the match to TRBD1 covers 8 bases. The CDR3 extends over 14 amino acids. The germline V gene has CDR1 MDHEN and CDR2 SYDVKM. The trim removed 4 bases at V and 5 bases at J, leaving 4 bases unmatched. The full variable domain, in which reference TRBV28 and TRBJ1-5 provide the parts outside the CDR3, is DVKVTQSSRYLVKRTGEKVFLECVQDMDHENMFWYRQDPGLGLRLIYFSYDVKMKEKGDIPEGYSVSREKKERFSLILESASTNQTSMYLCASSSGQGHQPQHFGDGTRLSIL.

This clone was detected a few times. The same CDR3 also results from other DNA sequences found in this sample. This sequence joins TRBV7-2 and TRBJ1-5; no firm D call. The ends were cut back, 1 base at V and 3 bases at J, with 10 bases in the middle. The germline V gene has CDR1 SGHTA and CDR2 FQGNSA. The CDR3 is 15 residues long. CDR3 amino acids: CASSLEGSVNQPQHF. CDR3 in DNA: TGTGCCAGCAGCTTAGAGGGTTCCGTCAATCAGCCCCAGCATTTT.

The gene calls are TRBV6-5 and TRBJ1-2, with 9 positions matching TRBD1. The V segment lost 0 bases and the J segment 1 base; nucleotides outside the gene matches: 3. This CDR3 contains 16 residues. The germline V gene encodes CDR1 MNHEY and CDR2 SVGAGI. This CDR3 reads CASSYSRDRDNYGYTF. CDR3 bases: TGTGCCAGCAGTTACTCGCGGGACAGGGATAACTATGGCTACACCTTC.

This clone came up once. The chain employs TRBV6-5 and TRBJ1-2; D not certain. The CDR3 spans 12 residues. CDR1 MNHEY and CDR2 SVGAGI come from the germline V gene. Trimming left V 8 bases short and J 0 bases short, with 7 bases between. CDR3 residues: CASHTANYGYTF. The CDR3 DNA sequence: TGTGCCAGCCATACAGCTAACTATGGCTACACCTTC.

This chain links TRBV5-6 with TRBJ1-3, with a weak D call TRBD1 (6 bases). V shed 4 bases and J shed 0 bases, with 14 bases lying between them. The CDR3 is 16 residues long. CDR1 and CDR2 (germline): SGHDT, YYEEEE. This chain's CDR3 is CASSPPWGASGNTIYF. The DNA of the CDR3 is TGTGCCAGCAGCCCCCCGTGGGGGGCCTCTGGAAACACCATATATTTT.

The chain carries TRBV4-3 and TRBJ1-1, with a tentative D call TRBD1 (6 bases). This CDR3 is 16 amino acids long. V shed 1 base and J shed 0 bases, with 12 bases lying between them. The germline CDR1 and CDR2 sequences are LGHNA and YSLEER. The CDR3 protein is CASSQGVGTLNTEAFF. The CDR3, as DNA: TGCGCCAGCAGCCAAGGGGTTGGGACACTGAACACTGAAGCTTTCTTT.

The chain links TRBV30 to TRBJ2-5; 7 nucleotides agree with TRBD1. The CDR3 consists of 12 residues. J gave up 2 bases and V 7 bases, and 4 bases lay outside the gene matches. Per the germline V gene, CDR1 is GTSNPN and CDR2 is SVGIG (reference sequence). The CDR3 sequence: CASGTAQETQYF. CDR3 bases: TGTGCCTCGGGGACAGCACAAGAGACCCAGTACTTC.